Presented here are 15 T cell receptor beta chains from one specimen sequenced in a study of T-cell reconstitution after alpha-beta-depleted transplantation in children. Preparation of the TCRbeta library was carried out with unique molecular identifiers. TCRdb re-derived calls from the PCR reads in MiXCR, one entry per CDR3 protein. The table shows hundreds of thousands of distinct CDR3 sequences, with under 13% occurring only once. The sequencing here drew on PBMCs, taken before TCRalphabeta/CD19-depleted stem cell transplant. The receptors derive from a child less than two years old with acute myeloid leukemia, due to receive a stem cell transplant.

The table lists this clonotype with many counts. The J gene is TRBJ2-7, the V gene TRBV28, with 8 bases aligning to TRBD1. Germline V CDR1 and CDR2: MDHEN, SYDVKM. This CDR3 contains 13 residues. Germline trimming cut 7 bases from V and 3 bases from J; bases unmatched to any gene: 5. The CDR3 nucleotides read TGTGCCAGCACTAGGACAGGGCGCTACGAGCAGTACTTC. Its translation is CASTRTGRYEQYF.

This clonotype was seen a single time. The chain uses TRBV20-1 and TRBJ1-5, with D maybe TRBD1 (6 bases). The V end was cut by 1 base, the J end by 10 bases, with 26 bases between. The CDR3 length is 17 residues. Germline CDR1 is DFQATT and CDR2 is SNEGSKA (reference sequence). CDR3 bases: TGCAGTGCTAGAGGTGCCGGGACACTATTTCTCAGTCAACCCCAGCATTTT. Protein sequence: CSARGAGTLFLSQPQHF.

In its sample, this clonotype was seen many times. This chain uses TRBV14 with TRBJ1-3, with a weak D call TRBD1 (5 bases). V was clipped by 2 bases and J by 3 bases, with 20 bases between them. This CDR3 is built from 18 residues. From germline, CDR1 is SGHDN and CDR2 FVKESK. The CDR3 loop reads CASSQNRGVGRDGNTIYF. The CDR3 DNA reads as TGTGCCAGCAGCCAAAACCGGGGCGTAGGGCGCGATGGAAACACCATATATTTT.

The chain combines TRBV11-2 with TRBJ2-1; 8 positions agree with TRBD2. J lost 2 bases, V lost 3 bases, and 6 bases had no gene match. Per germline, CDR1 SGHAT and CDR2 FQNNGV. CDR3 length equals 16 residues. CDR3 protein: CASSFNSGRPYNEQFF. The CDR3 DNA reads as TGTGCCAGCAGCTTCAACAGCGGGAGACCCTACAATGAGCAGTTCTTC. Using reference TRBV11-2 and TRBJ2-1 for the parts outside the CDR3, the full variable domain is EAGVAQSPRYKIIEKRQSVAFWCNPISGHATLYWYQQILGQGPKLLIQFQNNGVVDDSQLPKDRFSAERLKGVDSTLKIQPAKLEDSAVYLCASSFNSGRPYNEQFFGPGTRLTVL.

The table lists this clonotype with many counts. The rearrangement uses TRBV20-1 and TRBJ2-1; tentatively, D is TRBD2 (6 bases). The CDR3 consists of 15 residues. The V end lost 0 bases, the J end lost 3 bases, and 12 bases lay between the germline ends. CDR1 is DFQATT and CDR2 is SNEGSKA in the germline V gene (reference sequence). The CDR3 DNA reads TGCAGTGCTAGAGATCCAGCGGGCTACTACAATGAGCAGTTCTTC. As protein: CSARDPAGYYNEQFF.

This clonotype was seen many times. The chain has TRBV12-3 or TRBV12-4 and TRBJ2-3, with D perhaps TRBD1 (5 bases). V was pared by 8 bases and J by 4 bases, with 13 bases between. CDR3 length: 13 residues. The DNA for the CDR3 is TGTGCCAGCCGGACAAACGCCCCAGATACGCAGTATTTT. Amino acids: CASRTNAPDTQYF.

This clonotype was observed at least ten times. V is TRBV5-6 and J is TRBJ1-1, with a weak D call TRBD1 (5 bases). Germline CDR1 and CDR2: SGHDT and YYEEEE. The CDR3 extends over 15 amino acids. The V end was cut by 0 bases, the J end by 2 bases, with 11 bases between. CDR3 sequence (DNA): TGTGCCAGCAGCTTGGGGCGAGGGGCAAACACTGAAGCTTTCTTT. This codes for CASSLGRGANTEAFF.

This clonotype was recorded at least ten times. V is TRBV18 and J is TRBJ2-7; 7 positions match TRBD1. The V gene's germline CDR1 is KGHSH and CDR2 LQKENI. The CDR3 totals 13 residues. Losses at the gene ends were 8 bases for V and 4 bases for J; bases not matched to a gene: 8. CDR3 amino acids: CASHEQGRYEQYF. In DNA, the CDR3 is TGTGCCAGCCATGAACAGGGGCGGTACGAGCAGTACTTC. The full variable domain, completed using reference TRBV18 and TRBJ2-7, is NAGVMQNPRHLVRRRGQEARLRCSPMKGHSHVYWYRQLPEEGLKFMVYLQKENIIDESGMPKERFSAEFPKEGPSILRIQQVVRGDSAAYFCASHEQGRYEQYFGPGTRLTVT.

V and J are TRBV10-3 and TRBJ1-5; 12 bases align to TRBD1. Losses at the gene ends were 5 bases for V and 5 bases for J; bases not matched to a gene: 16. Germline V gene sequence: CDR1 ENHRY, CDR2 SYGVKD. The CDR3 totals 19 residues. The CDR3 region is CAISFGPPGQGARYQPQHF. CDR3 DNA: TGTGCCATCAGTTTTGGGCCCCCGGGACAGGGGGCTCGATATCAGCCCCAGCATTTT.

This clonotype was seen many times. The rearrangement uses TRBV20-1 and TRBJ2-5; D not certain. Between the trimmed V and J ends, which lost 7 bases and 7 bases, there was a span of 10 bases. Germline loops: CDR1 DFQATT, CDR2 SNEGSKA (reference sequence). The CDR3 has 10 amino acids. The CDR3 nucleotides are TGCAGTGTATCCTGGGGGACCCAGTACTTC. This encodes CSVSWGTQYF.

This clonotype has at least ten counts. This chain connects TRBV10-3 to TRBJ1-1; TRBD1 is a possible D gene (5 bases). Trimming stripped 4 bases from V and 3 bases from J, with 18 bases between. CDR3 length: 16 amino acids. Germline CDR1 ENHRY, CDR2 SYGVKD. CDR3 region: CAISGTLGTPYTEAFF. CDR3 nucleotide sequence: TGTGCCATCAGTGGGACACTAGGTACACCCTACACTGAAGCTTTCTTT.

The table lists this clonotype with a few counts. CDR3 DNA: TGTGCCAGCAGCTTATTCGGACAGCTGAATGAAGCTTTCTTT. It specifies CASSLFGQLNEAFF. The chain joins TRBV7-9 to TRBJ1-1; perhaps TRBD1 as D (6 bases). Trimming took 2 bases from V and 7 from J, leaving 14 bases between them. Germline CDR1 reads SEHNR; CDR2 reads FQNEAQ (reference sequence). The CDR3 covers 14 residues.

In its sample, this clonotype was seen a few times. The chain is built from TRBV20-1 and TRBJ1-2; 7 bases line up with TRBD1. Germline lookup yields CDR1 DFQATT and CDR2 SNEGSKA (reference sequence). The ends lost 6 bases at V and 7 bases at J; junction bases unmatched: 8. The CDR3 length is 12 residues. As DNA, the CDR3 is TGCAGTGCCTCGACAGGGAGAGGTGGCTACACCTTC. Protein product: CSASTGRGGYTF.

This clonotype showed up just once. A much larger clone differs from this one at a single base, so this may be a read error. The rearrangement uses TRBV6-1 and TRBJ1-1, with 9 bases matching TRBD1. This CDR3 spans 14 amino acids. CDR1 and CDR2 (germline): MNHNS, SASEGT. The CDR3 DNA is TGTGCCGGCAGTCAGGACAGGGGAGGGACTGAAGCTTTCTTT. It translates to CAGSQDRGGTEAFF.

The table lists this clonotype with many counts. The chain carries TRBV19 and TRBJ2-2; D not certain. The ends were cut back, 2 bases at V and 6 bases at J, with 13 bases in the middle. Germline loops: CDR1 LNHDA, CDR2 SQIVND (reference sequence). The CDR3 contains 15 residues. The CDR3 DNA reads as TGTGCCAGTAGTATATTTCAACAAAACGCCGGGGAGCTGTTTTTT. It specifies CASSIFQQNAGELFF.